This note documents a single T cell receptor beta chain sequence. Its antigen is not known. This specimen comes from a study of T-cell memory formation after mild COVID-19. Study results and limitations: Chiefly within CM and EM were the contracting CD4+ clones; CD8+ ones were within EMRA.

TCRdb recomputed calls from the 5' RACE reads with MiXCR, one row per CDR3 protein. The sample yields about half a million distinct CDR3 sequences, 15% to 20% seen once. Sequences were obtained from PBMCs or a T cell subset sorted from them (not recorded which). This TCR was sampled from an adult woman who had mild COVID-19 (a few samples of this study predate the infection). Cell type and time point are not known.

The CDR3 protein is CASIPGGADYGYTF. CDR3 DNA: TGTGCCAGTATCCCCGGGGGCGCCGACTATGGCTACACCTTC. The chain carries TRBV19 and TRBJ1-2; TRBD1 might be the D (6 bases). V was clipped by 7 bases and J by 3 bases, with 15 bases between them. Germline-derived CDR1 and CDR2 are LNHDA and SQIVND (reference sequence). This CDR3 is built from 14 residues.